The 19 T cell receptor beta chains below come from one sample, sequenced in a study of control samples from healthy donors and cancer patients. The table came from immunoSEQ multiplex PCR; TCRdb's copy has only in-frame clones and leaves some out. The table includes some 120,000 clones, approximately 90% detected once. The source material was blood. These receptor sequences come from a man aged 18 to 35 in good health.

The chain carries TRBV6-5 and TRBJ2-7, with a tentative D call TRBD2 (5 bases). The ends were cut back, 0 bases at V and 0 bases at J, with 9 bases in the middle. This CDR3 region has 15 residues. CDR1 is MNHEY, CDR2 SVGAGI, per germline. CDR3 sequence (DNA): TGTGCCAGCAGTTACTCCAGCGGTAGCTCCTACGAGCAGTACTTC. Amino acid sequence: CASSYSSGSSYEQYF.

The rearrangement uses TRBV18 and TRBJ2-1, with 10 bases that match TRBD1. V gave up 2 bases and J gave up 12 bases; unmatched junction bases: 19. The CDR3 consists of 18 residues. Germline V gene data show CDR1 as KGHSH and CDR2 as LQKENI. Here the CDR3 reads CASSPKIRDRGLERVQFF. In DNA form, the CDR3 reads TGTGCCAGCTCACCAAAGATACGGGACAGGGGTCTCGAGAGGGTGCAGTTCTTC. The full variable domain, in which reference TRBV18 and TRBJ2-1 provide the parts outside the CDR3, is NAGVMQNPRHLVRRRGQEARLRCSPMKGHSHVYWYRQLPEEGLKFMVYLQKENIIDESGMPKERFSAEFPKEGPSILRIQQVVRGDSAAYFCASSPKIRDRGLERVQFFGPGTRLTVL.

The V gene is TRBV28, the J gene TRBJ2-7; D could derive from TRBD1 or TRBD2 (5 bases each). Between the trimmed V and J ends, which lost 6 bases and 2 bases, there was a span of 14 bases. The CDR3 is 14 residues long. CDR1 and CDR2 (germline): MDHEN, SYDVKM. The CDR3 loop reads CASSPGTAPYEQYF. The CDR3, as DNA: TGTGCCAGCAGCCCCGGGACCGCCCCCTACGAGCAGTACTTC.

This clone was seen only a few times. This chain uses TRBV24-1 with TRBJ2-1; D ambiguous. The CDR3 contains 13 residues. Germline V gene lookup returns CDR1 KGHDR and CDR2 SFDVKD. The ends were cut back, 4 bases at V and 9 bases at J, with 12 bases in the middle. The CDR3 spells CATSEGAGSEQFF. For the CDR3, the DNA is TGTGCCACCAGTGAAGGCGCCGGCAGTGAGCAGTTCTTC.

The chain is built from TRBV3-1 (or the pseudogene TRBV3-2) and TRBJ1-1; D unresolved. V was pared by 4 bases and J by 1 base, with 13 bases between. CDR3 length: 15 amino acids. The V gene's germline CDR1 is LGHDT and CDR2 YNNKEL (reference sequence). The CDR3 here is CASSPRWQENTEAFF. CDR3 nucleotides: TGTGCCAGCAGCCCTCGGTGGCAGGAGAACACTGAAGCTTTCTTT.

J is TRBJ2-1 and V is TRBV7-3, with a tentative D call TRBD1 (6 bases). Trimming removed 0 bases from V and 5 bases from J, with 8 bases in between. CDR1 and CDR2 from the germline V gene are SGHTA and FQGTGA. This CDR3 is built from 14 residues. CDR3 protein: CASSLTTGNNEQFF. Written as DNA, the CDR3 is TGTGCCAGCAGCTTAACAACAGGGAACAATGAGCAGTTCTTC.

The chain is built from TRBV4-1 and TRBJ2-5; 9 positions match TRBD2. Germline lookup yields CDR1 MGHRA and CDR2 YSYEKL. V lost 1 base, J lost 4 bases, and 4 bases stayed unmatched. The CDR3 is 15 residues long. CDR3 coding DNA: TGCGCCAGCAGCCAAGTGGGCGGGGGGGTAGAGACCCAGTACTTC. This codes for CASSQVGGGVETQYF.

This clone was observed a single time. This sequence joins TRBV30 and TRBJ1-2; 8 nucleotides match TRBD1. CDR3 length: 13 amino acids. Losses at the gene ends were 3 bases for V and 8 bases for J; bases not matched to a gene: 8. Germline V gives CDR1 GTSNPN, CDR2 SVGIG (reference sequence). CDR3 region: CAWSPGQGIGYTF. In DNA form, the CDR3 reads TGTGCCTGGAGCCCCGGACAGGGTATAGGCTACACCTTC.

The chain uses TRBV24-1 and TRBJ2-7; TRBD1 matches at 9 bases. V shed 7 bases, J shed 2 bases, and the junction held 2 bases outside the gene matches. This CDR3 region has 13 residues. From germline, CDR1 is KGHDR and CDR2 SFDVKD. The CDR3 region has the DNA TGTGCCACCAGGGGGACAGGGACCTACGAGCAGTACTTC. Translated: CATRGTGTYEQYF.

V usage is TRBV30 and J usage is TRBJ1-1, with unresolved D. This CDR3 contains 12 residues. The V and J ends lost 3 bases and 1 base respectively, with 6 bases between them. Germline CDR1 reads GTSNPN; CDR2 reads SVGIG (reference sequence). The CDR3 DNA reads TGTGCCTGGAGCAGGACGAACACTGAAGCTTTCTTT. This gives the protein CAWSRTNTEAFF.

The J gene is TRBJ2-1, the V gene TRBV9, with 7 nucleotides matching TRBD2. There are 15 residues in the CDR3. The germline CDR1 and CDR2 sequences are SGDLS and YYNGEE. The junction had 6 bases not matched to a gene; V was cut back by 3 bases and J by 3 bases. This chain's CDR3 is CASSEGAGDYNEQFF. The CDR3 DNA follows: TGTGCCAGCAGCGAAGGGGCGGGGGACTACAATGAGCAGTTCTTC.

V gene TRBV18 combines with J gene TRBJ1-2, with a possible D match to TRBD1 (5 bases). Germline CDR1 and CDR2: KGHSH and LQKENI. Trimming removed 6 bases from V and 5 bases from J, with 16 bases in between. The CDR3 contains 14 residues. CDR3 sequence: CASSHPGPSYGYTF. The CDR3 DNA reads TGTGCCAGCTCCCATCCGGGACCGTCGTATGGCTACACCTTC.

This chain uses TRBV7-9 with TRBJ1-5; D is unclear. The CDR3 totals 13 residues. Trimming stripped 2 bases from V and 4 bases from J, with 6 bases between. The germline V gene has CDR1 SEHNR and CDR2 FQNEAQ (reference sequence). The CDR3 nucleotides are TGTGCCAGCAGCTTAACCAGAAATCAGCCCCAGCATTTT. Translation: CASSLTRNQPQHF. Combining the CDR3 with reference TRBV7-9 and TRBJ1-5 gives the whole variable domain DTGVSQNPRHKITKRGQNVTFRCDPISEHNRLYWYRQTLGQGPEFLTYFQNEAQLEKSRLLSDRFSAERPKGSFSTLEIQRTEQGDSAMYLCASSLTRNQPQHFGDGTRLSIL.

This CDR3 reads CASSPGAHTEAFF. The CDR3 DNA follows: TGCGCCAGCAGCCCAGGGGCCCACACTGAAGCTTTCTTT. This chain connects TRBV10-1 to TRBJ1-1; perhaps TRBD1 as D (6 bases). Germline V gives CDR1 WNHNN, CDR2 SYGVQD (reference sequence). This CDR3 is 13 amino acids long. Trimming removed 6 bases at V and 3 bases at J, with 11 bases between.

This chain's CDR3 is CASSSDSHQPQHF. As DNA, the CDR3 is TGTGCCAGCAGCTCGGACAGCCATCAGCCCCAGCATTTT. This rearrangement joins TRBV5-4 to TRBJ1-5; the D gene is possibly TRBD1 (6 bases). From germline, CDR1 is SGHNT and CDR2 YYREEE (reference sequence). The CDR3 has 13 residues. Deletions cut 3 bases from V and 5 bases from J, with 9 bases between.

The chain carries TRBV6-2 or TRBV6-3 and TRBJ2-6; D gene uncertain. The V and J ends lost 4 bases and 3 bases respectively, with 7 bases between them. Germline assignment: CDR1 MNHEY and CDR2 SVGEGT. There are 14 residues in the CDR3. This CDR3 is CASSSGGGANVLTF. CDR3 coding DNA: TGTGCCAGCAGTTCGGGCGGTGGGGCCAACGTCCTGACTTTC.

The chain combines TRBV7-9 with TRBJ2-3; no reliable D call. V was pared by 5 bases and J by 3 bases, with 12 bases between. Germline CDR1 SEHNR, CDR2 FQNEAQ (reference sequence). The CDR3 is made up of 14 amino acids. The CDR3 nucleotides are TGTGCCAGCAGCCCCTTACTCGAAACAGATACGCAGTATTTT. This codes for CASSPLLETDTQYF.

This clone was recorded once. This chain connects TRBV2 to TRBJ2-3; 8 bases agree with TRBD1. CDR1 SNHLY and CDR2 FYNNEI come from the germline V gene. Trimming cost V 4 bases and J 6 bases; bases outside gene matches: 9. This CDR3 has 15 residues. This CDR3 reads CASSVDRGGKDTQYF. The CDR3 DNA sequence: TGTGCCAGCAGTGTCGACAGGGGCGGTAAGGATACGCAGTATTTT.

V gene TRBV4-1 combines with J gene TRBJ2-1; D is uncertain. The germline V gene encodes CDR1 MGHRA and CDR2 YSYEKL. The CDR3 totals 15 residues. V lost 0 bases to trimming and J lost 3 bases, with 9 bases between them. CDR3 amino acids: CASSQEYPFYNEQFF. In DNA form, the CDR3 reads TGCGCCAGCAGCCAAGAATATCCTTTCTACAATGAGCAGTTCTTC.